These T cell receptor beta chains were read from a single sample in a study of technical replicates of blood from a handful of donors. Some clones are missing from TCRdb's copy, which holds only in-frame ones; the method was immunoSEQ multiplex PCR. The sample records about 83,000 clones, roughly nine tenths being singletons. Specimen: T cells isolated from PBMCs. These receptors originate from a human donor in good health. The conserved cysteine and the conserved F or W are not part of the CDR3 here. The order of the fields is V gene, J gene, CDR3 protein.

TRBV4-1	TRBJ2-2	ASSRVAGGVNTGELF
TRBV29-1	TRBJ2-5	SVGQRQLGETQY
TRBV5-1	TRBJ1-2	ASSEDYGSYGYT
TRBV2	TRBJ1-2	ASSDGTVYGYT
TRBV5-4	TRBJ2-3	ASSPFGGSVADTQY
TRBV29-1	TRBJ1-5	SVVTGGGGPQH
TRBV28	TRBJ2-7	ASSQTSGATYEQY
TRBV6-4	TRBJ1-2	ASSEGPTGFNGYT
TRBV7-9	TRBJ1-2	ASSFTGGLLNYGYT
TRBV6-5	TRBJ2-7	ASSRGTASYEQY
TRBV30	TRBJ2-1	AWSTGTGSDEQF
TRBV7-4	TRBJ1-5	ASSLAMQGNQPQH
TRBV13	TRBJ2-7	ASSPGSGYEQY
TRBV20-1	TRBJ2-3	SPNTDTQY
TRBV4-1	TRBJ1-1	ASRQTGVVSEAF
TRBV19	TRBJ1-2	ASEESPYGYT
TRBV28	TRBJ1-5	ATYTAGTGFNQPQH
TRBV7-8	TRBJ2-7	ASSFTGGGSSEQY
TRBV7-9	TRBJ1-1	ASSSRAGETPEAF
TRBV27	TRBJ1-1	ASSLLTPAGQVTMNTEAF
TRBV27	TRBJ1-1	ASRTTQGVGTEAF
TRBV5-1	TRBJ2-7	ASSLFGGGTYEQY
TRBV28	TRBJ2-4	ASSTGTGGAWN
TRBV14	TRBJ2-3	ASSQVGRRTDTQY
TRBV25-1	TRBJ2-1	ASGTGDTEQF
TRBV13	TRBJ1-2	ASSSEGGTHGYT
TRBV29-1	TRBJ2-7	SVAPHKGSTYEQY
TRBV7-9	TRBJ1-6	ASSPSNREPLH
TRBV10-3	TRBJ2-1	AIREAGPYNEQF
TRBV7-2	TRBJ2-5	ASSLWGRELRAQY
TRBV5-5	TRBJ2-3	ASSSRTGEYTDTQY
TRBV5-1	TRBJ2-1	ASSYTGTPDISYNEQF
TRBV2	TRBJ1-6	ASSRDSNSPLH
TRBV5-4	TRBJ2-5	ASSTSGATETQY
TRBV15	TRBJ1-2	ATSRETGTYGYT
TRBV11-3	TRBJ1-2	ASSLDRGQI
TRBV7-9	TRBJ2-2	ASSRRFGGSGAGELF
TRBV7-3	TRBJ2-7	ASSSNGTSGGANDEQY
TRBV28	TRBJ2-2	ASSQYTGELF
TRBV28	TRBJ1-1	ASTENTEAF
TRBV19	TRBJ2-1	ASSIDPEPSAYNEQF
TRBV4-1	TRBJ1-1	ASSQESPSSDTEAF
TRBV4-1	TRBJ1-2	ASSRGDGYT
TRBV25-1	TRBJ2-1	ASGDRRGRTYNEQF
TRBV6-5	TRBJ1-5	ASSYEQGNQPQH
TRBV2	TRBJ1-1	ANRDRTFTEAF
TRBV18	TRBJ2-6	ASSPGEGYSGANVLT
TRBV7-9	TRBJ2-2	ASSLPGTGRTGELF
TRBV2	TRBJ1-4	ASRKSRAGLVEKLF
TRBV6-5	TRBJ2-3	ASGLSRSTDTQY
TRBV4-1	TRBJ2-7	ASSQDPGLVGDYEQY
TRBV7-9	TRBJ2-5	ASSARTGIGETQY